A selection of T cell receptor beta chains follows, all from one sample in a study of T cells expressing NK-cell markers. TCRdb reworked the 5' RACE reads into one entry per CDR3 protein, no DNA. Recorded for this sample: 300,000 or so distinct CDR3 sequences. The sample consisted of blood T cells: a sorted CD56 or NKG2C T cell subset, CD4+ or CD8+ T cells, or bulk PBMC T cells (not recorded which). These receptors originate from a woman aged 18 to 75 in good health. Both conserved end residues are part of each CDR3.

cdr3_aa | j_call | v_call
CASSLIPTVGSGANVLTF | TRBJ2-6 | TRBV18
CATTDGQPQHF | TRBJ1-5 | TRBV6-2/TRBV6-3
CASRRPTGNSYEQYF | TRBJ2-7 | TRBV6-1
CATSEPGRSSYNEQFF | TRBJ2-1 | TRBV24-1
CASSYSIREEQFF | TRBJ2-1 | TRBV6-5
CASSQAGQQNQPQHF | TRBJ1-5 | TRBV3-1
CASSNRASGKYF | TRBJ2-7 | TRBV21-1
CASSQDGLKRFSYNEQFF | TRBJ2-1 | TRBV4-1
CACYGASGSADTQYF | TRBJ2-3 | TRBV30
CATSRVSSGGDTQYF | TRBJ2-3 | TRBV15
CASSPGQQSNEKLFF | TRBJ1-4 | TRBV5-1
CASSFVGYQETQYF | TRBJ2-5 | TRBV5-1
CASSPGTGGRDTQYF | TRBJ2-3 | TRBV19
CASGGGDEQFF | TRBJ2-1 | TRBV12-3/TRBV12-4
CASSLGDRGQETQYF | TRBJ2-5 | TRBV11-1
CASTQGGGYTF | TRBJ1-2 | TRBV6-1
CASSHRGDSRSGNTIYF | TRBJ1-3 | TRBV12-3/TRBV12-4
CASSLSVGSPLHF | TRBJ1-6 | TRBV25-1
CSASFGQTNEQFF | TRBJ2-1 | TRBV20-1
CACLTGSVLTEAFF | TRBJ1-1 | TRBV30
CASTQTGGGTDTQYF | TRBJ2-3 | TRBV19
CASSLQPGQTDTQYF | TRBJ2-3 | TRBV7-3
CASSPRGHYEQYF | TRBJ2-7 | TRBV5-4
CSAPTLSGYNSPLHF | TRBJ1-6 | TRBV20-1
CASSYGPYTDTQYF | TRBJ2-3 | TRBV6-2/TRBV6-3
CASAVGSYNEQFF | TRBJ2-1 | TRBV6-6
CASRAGQTTEAFF | TRBJ1-1 | TRBV12-3/TRBV12-4
CASTTRGGTQPQHF | TRBJ1-5 | TRBV6-1
CSATREGVTGELFF | TRBJ2-2 | TRBV20-1
CATGREGVYTGELFF | TRBJ2-2 | TRBV7-2